Listed below are T cell receptor beta chains from one sample, sequenced in a study of CD8 T cells in Susac syndrome. Each CDR3 protein is one row after TCRdb ran MiXCR on the immunoSEQ multiplex PCR reads. The sample yields 210,000 or so distinct CDR3 sequences, less than 95% seen once. The sample consisted of CD4+ T cells from PBMCs. These receptors were taken from a human donor with Susac syndrome. The CDR3 runs from the conserved cysteine through the conserved F or W. D genes are given only for firm matches. Clone size is not always given. Where it is, it says once, few, many or a class for expanded clones.

J: TRBJ2-7
D: .
V: TRBV10-3
size: .
DNA: TGTGCCATCAGTTCCGACAGCGCACTACGATTCTCCTACGAGCAGTACTTC
CDR3: CAISSDSALRFSYEQYF

J: TRBJ1-1
D: .
V: TRBV20-1
size: once
DNA: TGCAGTGCCAGGGCCCCCGGCACTGAAGCTTTCTTT
CDR3: CSARAPGTEAFF

J: TRBJ2-3
D: TRBD1
V: TRBV5-1
size: .
DNA: TGCGCCAGCAGCCCCCGACAGGGTTTGGGGCCAGATACGCAGTATTTT
CDR3: CASSPRQGLGPDTQYF

J: TRBJ2-3
D: .
V: TRBV7-2
size: .
DNA: TGTGCCAGCAGCTTACGTACGGGGTCCTCCACAGATACGCAGTATTTT
CDR3: CASSLRTGSSTDTQYF

J: TRBJ2-2
D: TRBD1
V: TRBV20-1
size: .
DNA: TGCAGTGCTAGAGATCCGTGGCAGGGGGAAGGAGTCACCGGGGAGCTGTTTTTT
CDR3: CSARDPWQGEGVTGELFF

J: TRBJ1-5
D: .
V: TRBV20-1
size: once
DNA: TGCAGTGCTGCCGGCGGTTATAGCAATCAGCCCCAGCATTTT
CDR3: CSAAGGYSNQPQHF

J: TRBJ1-1
D: .
V: TRBV20-1
size: .
DNA: TGCAGTGCTAGAAGCGGGGTGGAAACTGAAGCTTTCTTT
CDR3: CSARSGVETEAFF

J: TRBJ2-7
D: .
V: TRBV6-2/TRBV6-3
size: .
DNA: TGTGCCAGCGGTCAGGGTCTCTCCTACGAGCAGTACTTC
CDR3: CASGQGLSYEQYF

J: TRBJ1-2
D: .
V: TRBV4-1
size: .
DNA: TGCGCCAGCAGCCCAAACGTGATGGAAAACTATGGCTACACCTTC
CDR3: CASSPNVMENYGYTF

J: TRBJ2-6
D: .
V: TRBV20-1
size: .
DNA: TGCAGTGCTAGTACAGGGTACTGGGGCTCTGGGGCCAACGTCCTGACTTTC
CDR3: CSASTGYWGSGANVLTF

J: TRBJ2-1
D: TRBD2
V: TRBV9
size: .
DNA: TGTGCCAGCAGCGTAGCGGGGGGGCGCCTCAATGAGCAGTTCTTC
CDR3: CASSVAGGRLNEQFF

J: TRBJ2-3
D: .
V: TRBV24-1
size: .
DNA: TGTGCCACCAGTGATTTGCTGGGCACAGATACGCAGTATTTT
CDR3: CATSDLLGTDTQYF

J: TRBJ1-2
D: .
V: TRBV7-3
size: .
DNA: TGTGCCAGCAGCTTAAGGGCAGGCGTCGACTACACCTTC
CDR3: CASSLRAGVDYTF

J: TRBJ1-1
D: TRBD1
V: TRBV20-1
size: .
DNA: TGCAGTGCTTCGGGACAGGGAAGGAACACTGAAGCTTTCTTT
CDR3: CSASGQGRNTEAFF

J: TRBJ1-2
D: .
V: TRBV27
size: once
DNA: TGTGCCAGCAGTGGAGGGACCTCTAACTATGGCTACACCTTC
CDR3: CASSGGTSNYGYTF

J: TRBJ2-5
D: TRBD1
V: TRBV20-1
size: .
DNA: TGCAGTGCTGATCGACCACGCCGAGACAGGGGAGGAGAGACCCAGTACTTC
CDR3: CSADRPRRDRGGETQYF

J: TRBJ2-1
D: .
V: TRBV30
size: .
DNA: TGTGCCTGGAAACGGGTAAGGCGGGGTGGCAATGAGCAGTTCTTC
CDR3: CAWKRVRRGGNEQFF

J: TRBJ2-3
D: TRBD2
V: TRBV4-3
size: .
DNA: TGCGCCAGCAGCCAAGATGTCGGGGGGGGATCTAGCACAGATACGCAGTATTTT
CDR3: CASSQDVGGGSSTDTQYF

J: TRBJ2-7
D: TRBD1
V: TRBV6-4
size: .
DNA: TGTGCCAGCAACCTCAGGGGGCTCGGTTCCTCCTACGAGCAGTACTTC
CDR3: CASNLRGLGSSYEQYF